The entry that follows covers one T cell receptor (beta chain) sequence. The antigen remains undetermined. The V end was cut by 5 bases, the J end by 5 bases, with 9 bases between. Germline CDR1 reads SGHTA; CDR2 reads FQGNSA. There are 13 residues in the CDR3. The data were obtained in a study of cytomegalovirus exposure and HLA in healthy donors. Whole-study results and caveats: The authors later found HLA-associated TCR beta chains more clonally expanded than equally common others. Within the data, a cluster of highly shared sequence variants was likely a sequencing artifact.

PCR was performed using 60 Vbeta and 13 Jbeta primers. Method: immunoSEQ multiplex PCR; TCRdb's copy keeps in-frame clones and lacks some. This sample has 130,000 or so clones, with 60% to 80% found just once. This clonotype was sampled from a man aged 50 to 59 in good health and CMV-seronegative. This chain joins TRBV7-2 and TRBJ2-2, with a weak D call TRBD2 (5 bases). Sequenced material: PBMCs. The CDR3: CASSPLGTGELFF. CDR3 bases: TGTGCCAGCAGCCCACTAGGGACCGGGGAGCTGTTTTTT. Together with reference TRBV7-2 and TRBJ2-2, the CDR3 gives the full variable domain: GAGVSQSPSNKVTEKGKDVELRCDPISGHTALYWYRQSLGQGLEFLIYFQGNSAPDKSGLPSDRFSAERTGGSVSTLTIQRTQQEDSAVYLCASSPLGTGELFFGEGSRLTVL.